Reported below is one T cell receptor (beta chain). The specificity of this receptor is unknown. Base qualities are not at hand, and no much larger clone is one base apart. Donors were healthy HIV-negative adults with no recently reported acute infections or vaccinations. Only Caucasian adults living in Nashville, Tennessee, USA were represented among the donors. Magnetic negative selection was used to enrich CD4+ T cells, after which naive cells were positively selected on CD45RA and the negative fraction became the memory subset. Blood was obtained by leukapheresis, after which PBMCs were separated by Ficoll-Histopaque density gradient centrifugation and cryopreserved in liquid nitrogen vapor phase. Analytical flow cytometry was used to check the purity and quantity of every magnetically sorted T cell population. Each sorted fraction had its genomic DNA isolated and then quantified by UV absorbance on a Nanodrop 2000c.

The sample originates from a study of shared clonotypes between healthy human individuals (dated by TCRdb to the early 2020s). Regarding the complete study: The cohort included three men and a couple of women between 18 and 49 years of age. Between about 0.9 and 9 billion PBMCs per donor were obtained by leukapheresis. Blood TCR repertoires of several healthy adults were deeply sequenced to estimate repertoire size and the extent of clonotype sharing between individuals. For each donor, CD4 naive and CD4 memory were each given three plates, CD8 naive was given two plates, and CD8 memory was given one plate. To increase sequencing depth and limit assay-specific biases, TCR repertoire library preparation and sequencing were carried out by different laboratories using diverse techniques. Study-level results and caveats: Higher generation probabilities were observed for clonotypes shared by all four sorted-subset donors than for non-shared clonotypes. Larger estimated clonotype richness was generally found for naive subsets than for memory subsets. Based on pairwise subsampling, the degree of clonotype sharing among donors was expected to be affected by sequencing depth. Sharing across a few donors was observed for approximately 4.6% of naive CD4, less than 4% of naive CD8, 2.3% of memory CD4, and about 0.38% of memory CD8 clonotypes. Even with the large sequencing depth, rarefaction of the sorted-subset datasets indicated that sequencing was incomplete. Sampling was limited to blood, and TCR repertoires in tissue likely differ from TCR repertoires in blood. Because the study included only a small number of donors, the genetic and exposure-history diversity represented was limited.

Using the deep immunoSEQ assay, multiplex PCR amplified TCR CDR3 regions from genomic DNA. Genomic DNA extracted from each cell subset was distributed evenly over all wells of several immunoSEQ 96-well plates, and each plate served as one replicate. For sorted subsets, each replicate PCR was loaded with roughly 190 ng genomic DNA, equivalent to 25,000 to 30,000 T cell genomes. Purified libraries were measured with a Qubit 3.0 fluorometer, size-checked on a Bioanalyzer 2100, and measured again with the KAPA Library Quantification kit. Each immunoSEQ 96-well plate was sequenced on its own single-read 150-cycle Illumina NextSeq 550 flow cell. The authors' analysis ran thus. Because only junctional sequences without quality scores were contained in the immunoSEQ output, filtering matching that applied to full-length reads could not be performed. Sequences were annotated with PyIR, a Python wrapper for IgBLAST v1.9, using IMGT germline references to assign V/J genes and CDR3. Reads were removed for weak V/J assignments (E-value above 1e-6), missing CDR3, stop codons, out-of-frame junctions, or ambiguous translated residues. V3J clonotypes were defined as sequences sharing the same inferred V gene, J gene, and CDR3 amino acid sequence. Percentage overlap between repertoires was computed as shared unique clonotypes divided by the size of the smaller repertoire. RTK rarefaction, the Chao1 estimator, and Recon v2.1 estimates of unobserved clonotypes were used to assess repertoire richness. Generation probabilities for all TCRbeta clonotypes obtained by the gDNA method from a handful of donors were computed using OLGA. TCRdb re-hosts the immuneACCESS table, in-frame sequences only. Its copies lack some clones; in the studies checked, an unresolved V gene accounts for under half of them, and the cause for the rest is not known. That table is the source of V, J and clone size, and D and trimming were worked out from the DNA. The sample table records approximately 1,500,000 clones; approximately 96% of these occur just once. Jointly, the top ten make up roughly 1.1% of the sample.

Sequences were obtained from naive CD4+ T cells sorted from blood. The cell subset or site tag for this specimen amounts to: CD45RA+ positively selected. This receptor was taken from a man aged 25 to 40 in good health.

The nucleotides read TGTGCCAGCAGCTATCTTGGGACCGGGGAGCTGTTTTTT. Its protein reads: CASSYLGTGELFF. This chain is built from TRBV5-5 and TRBJ2-2; no confident D gene assignment can be made. As encoded in the germline V gene (reference sequence), CDR1 is SGHKS while CDR2 is YYEKEE. Between the V and J ends, shortened by 3 bases and 5 bases respectively, the junction contains 8 bases. The CDR3 goes from the cysteine to the phenylalanine over 13 residues. Kept here is only the CDR3 DNA, which spans 39 bases and is read in frame from base 1.